The 21 T cell receptor beta chains given below trace back to one sample, sequenced in a study of OX40 agonist ivuxolimab in advanced cancers. Method: immunoSEQ multiplex PCR; TCRdb's copy keeps in-frame clones and lacks some. The data contain roughly 23,000 clones, 77% of them seen just once; the ten biggest clones take up more than 15%. The input for sequencing was CD4+ or CD8+ T cells sorted from blood, taken in a trial of the OX40 agonist ivuxolimab. The receptors shown here come from an adult with an advanced solid tumor such as melanoma, head and neck, liver or kidney cancer.

The chain couples TRBV7-2 to TRBJ2-2; 10 positions match TRBD1. The CDR3 is 17 residues long. The germline gives CDR1 SGHTA, CDR2 FQGNSA. J was trimmed by 2 bases and V by 5 bases; bases with no gene match: 8. CDR3 DNA sequence: TGTGCCAGCAGCGCCCGGGGACAGGGGCGCAACACCGGGGAGCTGTTTTTT. Protein product: CASSARGQGRNTGELFF.

The chain uses TRBV2 and TRBJ1-6, with D unclear. The CDR3 consists of 16 residues. Germline CDR1 is SNHLY and CDR2 is FYNNEI. V lost 2 bases and J 2 bases, leaving 10 bases between the germline ends. The CDR3 loop is CASSETSTTYNSPLHF. CDR3 coding DNA: TGTGCCAGCAGTGAAACGTCCACAACCTATAATTCACCCCTCCACTTT.

The chain joins TRBV7-9 to TRBJ2-2, with D perhaps assigned TRBD1 or TRBD2 (5 bases each). The CDR3 is 14 amino acids. Germline CDR1 and CDR2: SEHNR and FQNEAQ (reference sequence). Trimming stripped 1 base from V and 7 bases from J, with 10 bases between. CDR3 in amino acids: CASSLDGGDGELFF. In nucleotides, the CDR3 is TGTGCCAGCAGCTTAGATGGGGGAGACGGGGAGCTGTTTTTT.

A single count supports this clone. The genes are TRBV5-1 and TRBJ2-2; 11 nucleotides line up with TRBD1. Germline V gene data show CDR1 as SGHRS and CDR2 as YFSETQ. The CDR3 runs 17 residues. The junction had 10 bases not matched to a gene; V was cut back by 4 bases and J by 5 bases. CDR3 DNA sequence: TGCGCCAGCAGCCCGCGATTTGGGACAGGGGGGACCGGGGAGCTGTTTTTT. Residues: CASSPRFGTGGTGELFF.

The CDR3 DNA sequence: TGTGCCAGCAAAGACAGGGGAGGCACCGGGGAGCTGTTTTTT. It specifies CASKDRGGTGELFF. The rearrangement uses TRBV2 and TRBJ2-2; TRBD1 matches at 8 bases. V shed 7 bases and J 4 bases; nucleotides not matched to a gene: 5. From germline, CDR1 is SNHLY and CDR2 FYNNEI. CDR3 length: 14 residues.

The gene calls are TRBV7-3 and TRBJ1-1; tentatively, D is TRBD1 (6 bases). Trimming removed 5 bases at V and 0 bases at J, with 13 bases between. CDR1 and CDR2 from the germline V gene are SGHTA and FQGTGA. The CDR3 consists of 15 residues. The CDR3 loop reads CASSPGGAMNTEAFF. CDR3 sequence (DNA): TGTGCCAGCAGCCCCGGGGGGGCTATGAACACTGAAGCTTTCTTT.

The chain combines TRBV7-2 with TRBJ2-5; 15 nucleotides align to TRBD2. Germline V gene sequence: CDR1 SGHTA, CDR2 FQGNSA. This CDR3 comprises 17 residues. V was clipped by 4 bases and J by 0 bases; unmatched bases: 3. The CDR3 protein is CASSWGLAGGNQETQYF. The CDR3 DNA is TGTGCCAGCAGCTGGGGACTAGCGGGGGGAAACCAAGAGACCCAGTACTTC.

This clone was recorded once. V and J are TRBV11-1 and TRBJ2-7; D perhaps matches TRBD1 (5 bases). Per the germline V gene, CDR1 is SGHAT and CDR2 is FQDESV (reference sequence). Trimming removed 1 base from V and 0 bases from J, with 10 bases in between. The CDR3 has 15 residues. CDR3: CASSLVLGLSYEQYF. The CDR3 DNA follows: TGTGCCAGCAGCTTAGTACTGGGGCTCTCCTACGAGCAGTACTTC.

This clone was seen a single time. The chain uses TRBV19 and TRBJ1-6; the match to TRBD1 covers 9 bases. The CDR3 loop spans 16 amino acids. J was trimmed by 4 bases and V by 6 bases; bases with no gene match: 7. The germline CDR1 and CDR2 sequences are LNHDA and SQIVND (reference sequence). CDR3 loop: CASSLTGTGYNSPLHF. CDR3 DNA sequence: TGTGCCAGTAGCTTGACCGGGACAGGGTATAATTCACCCCTCCACTTT. Drawing the rest from reference TRBV19 and TRBJ1-6, the complete variable domain is DGGITQSPKYLFRKEGQNVTLSCEQNLNHDAMYWYRQDPGQGLRLIYYSQIVNDFQKGDIAEGYSVSREKKESFPLTVTSAQKNPTAFYLCASSLTGTGYNSPLHFGNGTRLTVT.

This chain connects TRBV7-8 to TRBJ1-5, with TRBD1 matching 9 bases. CDR3 length: 16 amino acids. The germline V gene encodes CDR1 SGHVS and CDR2 FQNEAQ. V gave up 2 bases and J gave up 6 bases; unmatched junction bases: 8. CDR3 sequence reads: CASSLTGQGIGQPQHF. The CDR3 DNA sequence: TGTGCCAGCAGCTTAACGGGACAGGGAATCGGTCAGCCCCAGCATTTT.

The CDR3 here is CASSLSGRRTF. CDR3 sequence (DNA): TGTGCCAGCAGCTTATCGGGGCGACGAACCTTC. V and J are TRBV7-2 and TRBJ1-2; tentative D call: TRBD1 (5 bases). Trimming shortened V by 2 bases and J by 14 bases, and 12 bases separated the two germline ends. The CDR3 extends over 11 amino acids. Germline values: CDR1 SGHTA, CDR2 FQGNSA. Using reference TRBV7-2 and TRBJ1-2 for the parts outside the CDR3, the full variable domain is GAGVSQSPSNKVTEKGKDVELRCDPISGHTALYWYRQSLGQGLEFLIYFQGNSAPDKSGLPSDRFSAERTGGSVSTLTIQRTQQEDSAVYLCASSLSGRRTFGSGTRLTVV.

This clone was counted only a few times. The chain recombines TRBV6-5 with TRBJ2-3; D gene uncertain. There are 13 residues in the CDR3. Germline V gene data show CDR1 as MNHEY and CDR2 as SVGAGI. The V end was cut by 1 base, the J end by 2 bases, with 4 bases between. CDR3 region: CASSYFDTDTQYF. CDR3 in DNA: TGTGCCAGCAGTTACTTCGACACAGATACGCAGTATTTT.

The J gene is TRBJ1-2, the V gene TRBV4-3; D remains unclear. The CDR3 spans 15 residues. Germline V lookup: CDR1 LGHNA, CDR2 YSLEER. Trimming pared 1 base from V and 4 bases from J, leaving 13 bases between. This CDR3 is CASSQAEGGAYGYTF. Here the CDR3 DNA reads TGCGCCAGCAGCCAAGCGGAGGGAGGAGCCTATGGCTACACCTTC.

This chain connects TRBV12-2 to TRBJ1-5. TRBV12-2 is an annotated pseudogene. The CDR3 runs to 14 residues. The CDR3 nucleotides read TGTGCAAGTCGCTTACGGGGGAGGGATCAGCCCCAGCATTTT. It yields the protein CASRLRGRDQPQHF.

V gene TRBV9 combines with J gene TRBJ2-5; D remains unclear. V lost 2 bases to trimming and J lost 2 bases, with 10 bases between them. This CDR3 contains 14 residues. Germline V gene lookup returns CDR1 SGDLS and CDR2 YYNGEE. Here the CDR3 DNA reads TGTGCCAGCAGCGTGGCAGCCAGACAAGAGACCCAGTACTTC. It is translated as CASSVAARQETQYF. Looking up the rest from reference TRBV9 and TRBJ2-5 gives the full variable domain: DSGVTQTPKHLITATGQRVTLRCSPRSGDLSVYWYQQSLDQGLQFLIQYYNGEERAKGNILERFSAQQFPDLHSELNLSSLELGDSALYFCASSVAARQETQYFGPGTRLLVL.

The chain carries TRBV5-1 and TRBJ2-2; D is possibly TRBD2 (7 bases). This CDR3 region has 18 residues. From germline, CDR1 is SGHRS and CDR2 YFSETQ. V lost 7 bases and J lost 3, with 25 bases in between. The CDR3 loop is CASRPLLGGLGDTGELFF. CDR3 DNA sequence: TGCGCCAGCCGCCCCTTGTTGGGGGGGCTCGGCGACACCGGGGAGCTGTTTTTT.

The genes are TRBV7-6 and TRBJ2-7, with 10 bases matching TRBD2. Losses at the gene ends were 4 bases for V and 0 bases for J; bases not matched to a gene: 3. CDR3 length: 15 amino acids. Germline lookup yields CDR1 SGHVS and CDR2 FNYEAQ. The CDR3 protein is CASSSGTSDSYEQYF. Here the CDR3 DNA reads TGTGCCAGCAGCTCAGGGACTAGCGACTCCTACGAGCAGTACTTC.

This clone is medium-sized (0.01 to 0.1%). In DNA, the CDR3 is TGTGCCAGCAGCTCCCCCCGGGACGCAACCTACGAGCAGTACTTC. Protein product: CASSSPRDATYEQYF. The V call is TRBV7-8, the J call TRBJ2-7; D is tentatively TRBD1 or TRBD2 (5 bases each). Germline lookup yields CDR1 SGHVS and CDR2 FQNEAQ. This CDR3 has 15 amino acids. V gave up 4 bases and J gave up 2 bases, with 15 bases separating them.

The J gene is TRBJ2-4, the V gene TRBV6-5; no firm D call. Germline values: CDR1 MNHEY, CDR2 SVGAGI. Trimming pared 6 bases from V and 0 bases from J, leaving 12 bases between. The CDR3 sequence is 15 residues long. This chain's CDR3 is CASSPWLTAKNIQYF. CDR3 in DNA: TGTGCCAGCAGCCCTTGGTTGACAGCCAAAAACATTCAGTACTTC.

This chain joins TRBV7-9 and TRBJ1-6, with 8 positions matching TRBD1. V lost 4 bases, J lost 6 bases, and 5 bases stayed unmatched. Germline CDR1 SEHNR, CDR2 FQNEAQ (reference sequence). The CDR3 is 15 amino acids. The CDR3 sequence is CASSSQGGGNSPLHF. The CDR3 region has the DNA TGTGCCAGCAGCTCACAGGGGGGTGGTAATTCACCCCTCCACTTT.

The chain employs TRBV7-7 and TRBJ2-1; weak D call: TRBD1 (5 bases). CDR1 and CDR2 (germline): SSHAT, FNYEAQ (reference sequence). Trimming removed 7 bases from V and 10 bases from J, with 17 bases in between. The CDR3 consists of 13 residues. CDR3 residues: CASTNQLYREQFF. The CDR3 DNA follows: TGTGCCAGCACCAATCAGCTATACAGGGAGCAGTTCTTC.